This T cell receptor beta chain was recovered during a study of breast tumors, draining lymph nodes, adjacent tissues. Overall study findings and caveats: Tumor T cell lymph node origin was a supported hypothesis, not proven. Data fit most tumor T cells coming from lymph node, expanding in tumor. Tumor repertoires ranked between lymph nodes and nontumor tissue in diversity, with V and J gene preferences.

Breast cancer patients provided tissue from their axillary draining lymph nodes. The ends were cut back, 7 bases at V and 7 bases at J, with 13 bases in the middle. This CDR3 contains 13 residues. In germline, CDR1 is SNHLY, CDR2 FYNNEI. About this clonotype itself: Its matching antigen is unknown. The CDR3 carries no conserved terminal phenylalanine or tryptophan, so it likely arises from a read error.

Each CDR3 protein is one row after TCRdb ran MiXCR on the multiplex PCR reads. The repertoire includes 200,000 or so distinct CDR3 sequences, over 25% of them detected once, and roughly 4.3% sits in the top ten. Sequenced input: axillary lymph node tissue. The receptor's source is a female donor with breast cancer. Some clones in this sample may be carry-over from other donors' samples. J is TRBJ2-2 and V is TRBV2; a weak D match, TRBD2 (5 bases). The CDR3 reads CASTGRENGELFS. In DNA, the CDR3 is TGTGCCAGCACCGGACGGGAAAACGGGGAGCTGTTTTCT.